This passage covers 30 T cell receptor beta chains from one sample sequenced in a study of blood T cell repertoires in COVID-19. Assay: immunoSEQ multiplex PCR; the TCRdb copy retains only in-frame clones and omits some. The table lists 150,000 to 160,000 clones, under 85% of them singletons. Material for sequencing was peripheral blood. The receptors stem from a man between 60 and 70 years old with COVID-19, enrolled during active disease.

The chain uses TRBV6-6 and TRBJ2-7; 12 positions match TRBD1. The V and J ends lost 4 bases and 6 bases, in that order; junction bases with no gene match: 7. The CDR3 is 15 residues long. Germline V gene sequence: CDR1 MNHNY, CDR2 SVGAGI (reference sequence). The DNA for the CDR3 is TGTGCCAGCAGTTTGACCGGGACAGGGGGCGTCGAGCAGTACTTC. Its translation is CASSLTGTGGVEQYF.

The rearrangement links TRBV30 to TRBJ1-5; 10 positions agree with TRBD1. Germline assignment: CDR1 GTSNPN and CDR2 SVGIG (reference sequence). V was pared by 7 bases and J by 0 bases, with 12 bases of the junction left unmatched. The CDR3 length is 17 residues. CDR3 nucleotide sequence: TGTGCCTACGACAGGGGGCAGGGGGATTATAGCAATCAGCCCCAGCATTTT. It specifies CAYDRGQGDYSNQPQHF.

The chain recombines TRBV20-1 with TRBJ2-1, with 9 bases identical to TRBD2. The CDR3 sequence is 11 residues long. Germline assignment: CDR1 DFQATT and CDR2 SNEGSKA (reference sequence). V shed 7 bases, J shed 9 bases, and the junction held 4 bases outside the gene matches. The CDR3 coding sequence is TGCAGTGTTAGCGGGAGCAGTGAGCAGTTCTTC. This encodes CSVSGSSEQFF.

This sequence joins TRBV19 and TRBJ2-1; TRBD2 is a possible D gene (6 bases). The V gene lost 4 bases and the J gene lost 8 bases, with 18 bases spanning the gap. Germline V gives CDR1 LNHDA, CDR2 SQIVND (reference sequence). CDR3 length: 15 residues. The CDR3 loop is CASSTTSQVGYEQFF. The CDR3 bases are TGTGCCAGTAGTACTACTAGCCAAGTGGGGTATGAGCAGTTCTTC.

The chain combines TRBV5-5 with TRBJ2-7; possible D gene TRBD1, 6 bases. CDR3 length: 14 residues. V was shortened by 4 bases and J by 2 bases, with 13 bases between the two germline ends. Looked up from germline, CDR1 is SGHKS and CDR2 is YYEKEE (reference sequence). CDR3 nucleotides: TGTGCCAGCAGCCCCGGACAGATCGCCTACGAGCAGTACTTC. It is translated as CASSPGQIAYEQYF.

This clone was found once. This chain connects TRBV5-5 to TRBJ1-5; D call uncertain. Germline CDR1 and CDR2: SGHKS and YYEKEE (reference sequence). The CDR3 is 13 amino acids. The V and J ends lost 0 bases and 4 bases respectively, with 5 bases between them. The CDR3 is CASSLETNQPQHF. CDR3 in DNA: TGTGCCAGCAGCTTGGAGACTAATCAGCCCCAGCATTTT.

The genes are TRBV27 and TRBJ1-4; 7 positions agree with TRBD1. V shed 6 bases and J 2 bases; nucleotides not matched to a gene: 18. The CDR3 is 19 residues long. Germline V gene lookup returns CDR1 MNHEY and CDR2 SMNVEV (reference sequence). The CDR3 nucleotides read TGTGCCAGCAGGGGGACCTACAGGGGCGGGGATGTGACTAATGAAAAACTGTTTTTT. Its protein is CASRGTYRGGDVTNEKLFF.

The rearrangement uses TRBV7-3 and TRBJ2-2, with 9 bases matching TRBD1. Germline CDR1 and CDR2: SGHTA and FQGTGA. The CDR3 spans 17 residues. The V gene end was trimmed by 4 bases and the J gene end by 0 bases; junction bases not matched to a gene: 6. This chain's CDR3 is CASSSGTGRTNTGELFF. The CDR3 DNA sequence: TGTGCCAGCAGCTCTGGGACAGGGCGAACGAACACCGGGGAGCTGTTTTTT.

The chain employs TRBV6-2 or TRBV6-3 and TRBJ2-7; the D is unclear. Germline V gene sequence: CDR1 MNHEY, CDR2 SVGEGT. The CDR3 is 15 residues long. The V end was cut by 5 bases, the J end by 5 bases, with 19 bases between. The CDR3 here is CASSDDNTRHNEQYF. CDR3 nucleotide sequence: TGTGCCAGCAGTGACGACAATACGAGACACAACGAGCAGTACTTC.

With respect to this clone: At one of its ends the junction is not consistent with the germline gene, which may arise from a read error. The chain recombines TRBV18 with TRBJ1-4, with D uncertain. Germline V gene lookup returns CDR1 KGHSH and CDR2 LQKENI. The CDR3 totals 14 residues. In DNA form, the CDR3 reads TGTGCCAACTCACCAGATTCCTTCGGTGAAAAACTGTTTTTT. Translation gives CANSPDSFGEKLFF.

This clone was observed a single time. V gene TRBV6-5 combines with J gene TRBJ1-5; D possibly corresponds to TRBD1 (6 bases). V was cut by 4 bases and J by 7 bases, with 17 bases left in between. Germline CDR1 MNHEY, CDR2 SVGAGI. This CDR3 region has 15 residues. CDR3 nucleotides: TGTGCCAGCAGTTTTTCGGGGGGCTCTGCCCAGCCCCAGCATTTT. Its translation: CASSFSGGSAQPQHF.

The V and J genes are TRBV24-1 and TRBJ2-3; D may be TRBD1 (5 bases). Germline V gene lookup returns CDR1 KGHDR and CDR2 SFDVKD. V lost 5 bases to trimming and J lost 2 bases, with 13 bases between them. CDR3 length: 15 residues. The CDR3 nucleotides read TGTGCCACCAGTGGACCACAGGAATACACAGATACGCAGTATTTT. This sequence encodes CATSGPQEYTDTQYF.

The chain has TRBV15 and TRBJ1-2; no firm D call. V was pared by 0 bases and J by 8 bases, with 7 bases between. Germline-derived CDR1 and CDR2 are LNHNV and YYDKDF (reference sequence). The CDR3 runs 12 residues. As DNA, the CDR3 is TGTGCCACCAGCAGAGATAATTCGGGCTACACCTTC. It specifies CATSRDNSGYTF.

This clone has more than one count but fewer than ten. The chain links TRBV21-1 to TRBJ1-2; the table gives TRBD1 as D, unverified against the DNA. TRBV21-1 represents a pseudogene. This CDR3 has 16 residues. CDR3 DNA sequence: TGTGCCAGCAGCAAAGTTGGGACAGGGGGTTGGAATGGCTACACCTTC. This gives the protein CASSKVGTGGWNGYTF.

This chain connects TRBV2 to TRBJ2-5, with D possibly being TRBD2 (7 bases). This CDR3 contains 16 residues. Deletions cut 4 bases from V and 5 bases from J, with 20 bases between. Germline CDR1 SNHLY, CDR2 FYNNEI. In DNA, the CDR3 is TGTGCCAGCAGTGGGACCCAGGCGGGGGCCGCGGAGACCCAGTACTTC. Translating it yields CASSGTQAGAAETQYF.

The chain recombines TRBV11-3 with TRBJ1-2; 7 bases align to TRBD1. CDR1 is SGHNT, CDR2 YENEEA, per germline. The CDR3 runs to 14 residues. J lost 4 bases, V lost 4 bases, and 6 bases had no gene match. CDR3 in amino acids: CASSSGTAFYGYTF. The CDR3 DNA follows: TGTGCCAGCAGCTCCGGGACAGCCTTCTATGGCTACACCTTC.

V is TRBV4-3 and J is TRBJ2-3; TRBD2 aligns across 13 bases. This CDR3 is built from 15 residues. V shed 4 bases and J 4 bases; nucleotides not matched to a gene: 2. The germline CDR1 and CDR2 sequences are LGHNA and YSLEER. This CDR3 is CASSRTSGSPDTQYF. CDR3 DNA: TGCGCCAGCAGCCGGACTAGCGGGAGCCCAGATACGCAGTATTTT.

The rearrangement uses TRBV29-1 and TRBJ1-2; 10 bases fit TRBD1. The CDR3 contains 13 residues. Trimming at V came to 6 bases and at J to 4 bases, leaving 5 bases not matched to a gene. CDR1 is SQVTM, CDR2 ANQGSEA, per germline. The CDR3 spells CSVGGQGRYGYTF. For the CDR3, the DNA is TGCAGCGTGGGGGGACAGGGGCGCTATGGCTACACCTTC.

The DNA for the CDR3 is TGTGCCAGCAGTTACGGAGGACGAAAGGGAAACACCATATATTTT. As protein: CASSYGGRKGNTIYF. The V call is TRBV6-2 or TRBV6-3, the J call TRBJ1-3; no firm D call. V was pared by 2 bases and J by 4 bases, with 12 bases between. Germline V gene lookup returns CDR1 MNHEY and CDR2 SVGEGT. CDR3 length equals 15 residues.

The chain recombines TRBV5-1 with TRBJ2-3, with unresolved D. Trimming shortened V by 1 base and J by 5 bases, and 5 bases separated the two germline ends. The CDR3 is made up of 12 amino acids. The germline V gene encodes CDR1 SGHRS and CDR2 YFSETQ. For the CDR3, the DNA is TGCGCCAGCAGCTTGTCCGGAGATACGCAGTATTTT. Translated: CASSLSGDTQYF.

This chain uses TRBV29-1 with TRBJ1-2; 11 bases agree with TRBD1. The CDR3 spans 14 residues. Germline V gene data show CDR1 as SQVTM and CDR2 as ANQGSEA. V dropped 6 bases and J dropped 4; count of bases not matched to a gene: 7. For the CDR3, the DNA is TGCAGCGTGTCCCCTGGGACAGGGGGCTATGGCTACACCTTC. This encodes CSVSPGTGGYGYTF.

The J gene is TRBJ2-7, the V gene TRBV28, with TRBD2 as a possible D gene (5 bases). The ends were cut back, 6 bases at V and 3 bases at J, with 18 bases in the middle. CDR1 is MDHEN and CDR2 is SYDVKM in the germline V gene. This CDR3 has 15 residues. The CDR3 protein is CASSYTSPGVYEQYF. In DNA, the CDR3 is TGTGCCAGCAGCTACACATCTCCCGGGGTCTACGAGCAGTACTTC.

CDR3 residues: CASSFETGIKGYTF. Written as DNA, the CDR3 is TGTGCCAGCAGCTTCGAGACAGGAATTAAAGGCTACACCTTC. This chain connects TRBV7-9 to TRBJ1-2, with a weak D call TRBD1 (6 bases). V was shortened by 3 bases and J by 8 bases, with 16 bases between the two germline ends. The length of the CDR3 is 14 residues. Germline V lookup: CDR1 SEHNR, CDR2 FQNEAQ (reference sequence).

The V gene is TRBV7-2, the J gene TRBJ1-3; a weak D match, TRBD1 (6 bases). Trimming stripped 10 bases from V and 0 bases from J, with 13 bases between. The length of the CDR3 is 14 residues. Per the germline V gene, CDR1 is SGHTA and CDR2 is FQGNSA. CDR3 nucleotides: TGTGCCACTCAGACAGGCCCCTCTGGAAACACCATATATTTT. This sequence encodes CATQTGPSGNTIYF.

This chain links TRBV19 with TRBJ1-1, with D perhaps matching TRBD1 (5 bases). The germline V and J ends were trimmed by 4 bases and 5 bases, with 11 bases remaining between them. The CDR3 is made up of 13 amino acids. CDR1 is LNHDA and CDR2 is SQIVND in the germline V gene (reference sequence). The CDR3 region has the DNA TGTGCCAGTAGTAATTCTCGGGGGACTGAAGCTTTCTTT. Residues: CASSNSRGTEAFF. The entire variable domain, with the rest obtained from reference TRBV19 and TRBJ1-1, is as follows: DGGITQSPKYLFRKEGQNVTLSCEQNLNHDAMYWYRQDPGQGLRLIYYSQIVNDFQKGDIAEGYSVSREKKESFPLTVTSAQKNPTAFYLCASSNSRGTEAFFGQGTRLTVV.

DNA for the CDR3: TGTGCCAGCAGCCCCATAGGGTCGGGGGTCACAGATACGCAGTATTTT. Translating gives CASSPIGSGVTDTQYF. The rearrangement uses TRBV7-3 and TRBJ2-3; the D gene is possibly TRBD2 (6 bases). Germline values: CDR1 SGHTA, CDR2 FQGTGA. The CDR3 loop spans 16 amino acids. Between the trimmed V and J ends, which lost 5 bases and 2 bases, there was a span of 17 bases.

This clone is a singleton in its sample. This CDR3 reads CASSRFLAGGPGDTQYF. In DNA form, the CDR3 reads TGCGCCAGCAGCCGATTCCTGGCGGGGGGTCCCGGAGATACGCAGTATTTT. The chain carries TRBV4-1 and TRBJ2-3; 8 positions agree with TRBD2. CDR1 is MGHRA, CDR2 YSYEKL, per germline. The CDR3 loop spans 17 amino acids. Trimming removed 4 bases from V and 5 bases from J; junction bases left unmatched: 14.

The gene calls are TRBV4-1 and TRBJ2-2, with 7 bases matching TRBD1. The V and J ends lost 1 base and 1 base, in that order; junction bases with no gene match: 9. The V gene's germline CDR1 is MGHRA and CDR2 YSYEKL. The CDR3 sequence is 18 residues long. In nucleotides, the CDR3 is TGCGCCAGCAGCCAAGTCATAAGGGGGCGAAGGAACACCGGGGAGCTGTTTTTT. This translates into CASSQVIRGRRNTGELFF.

The chain has TRBV6-1 and TRBJ1-2; possible D gene TRBD1, 5 bases. CDR3 length: 14 amino acids. In germline, CDR1 is MNHNS, CDR2 SASEGT. Between the trimmed V and J ends, which lost 0 bases and 3 bases, there was a span of 8 bases. CDR3 bases: TGTGCCAGCAGTGAAGCGGGGGGTGACTATGGCTACACCTTC. Its protein product is CASSEAGGDYGYTF.

The rearrangement joins TRBV28 to TRBJ1-4, with 9 positions matching TRBD1. This CDR3 comprises 17 residues. The V gene's germline CDR1 is MDHEN and CDR2 SYDVKM. After removal of 5 bases from V and 0 bases from J, the junction contained 7 bases not matched to a gene. The CDR3 is CASSVTGGYTTNEKLFF. The CDR3 DNA reads TGTGCCAGCAGTGTCACAGGGGGCTACACAACTAATGAAAAACTGTTTTTT.